Here is one TCR beta chain with its context. This CDR3 contains 16 residues. Germline CDR1 is MNHEY and CDR2 is SVGAGI. V lost 0 bases, J lost 5 bases, and 7 bases stayed unmatched. This sample stems from a study of cytomegalovirus exposure and HLA in healthy donors. With 60 Vbeta and 13 Jbeta primers, the PCR was carried out. TCRdb's copy holds only in-frame clones and misses some; the assay was immunoSEQ multiplex PCR. The sample yields over 200,000 clones, 80% to 90% seen once. The clonotype comes from a woman aged 18-29 years in good health and CMV-seronegative. V gene TRBV6-5 combines with J gene TRBJ1-2, with 9 bases identical to TRBD1. Sequencing input: PBMCs. CDR3 in amino acids: CASSYSNRGPEYGYTF. For the CDR3, the DNA is TGTGCCAGCAGTTACTCGAACAGGGGGCCGGAGTATGGCTACACCTTC.